These T cell receptor beta chains were read from a single sample in a study of cytomegalovirus exposure and HLA in healthy donors. Sequencing used immunoSEQ multiplex PCR; TCRdb keeps in-frame clones, though not all of them. The data contain some 120,000 clones, about 16% of them singletons. Sequenced input: PBMCs. The receptors were sampled from a woman aged 18-35 years in good health and CMV-seronegative. The CDR3 runs from the conserved cysteine through the conserved F or W. Each record gives: J gene, clone size, V gene, D gene, CDR3 DNA, CDR3 protein. The D gene is left open where the match is weak. Size values are once, few and many counts, or a class for expanded clones, and some rows have none.

TRBJ2-7	few	TRBV6-5	TRBD1	TGTGCCAGCAGTTTCGGACAGGCCCGTACCTACGAGCAGTACTTC	CASSFGQARTYEQYF
TRBJ1-1	few	TRBV7-8	TRBD1	TGTGCCAGCAGCTGGGACAGGGCCACTGAAGCTTTCTTT	CASSWDRATEAFF
TRBJ1-1	.	TRBV29-1	.	TGCAGCGTTGAATTTCGGGGTGAAGCTTTCTTT	CSVEFRGEAFF
TRBJ2-2	few	TRBV4-1	.	TGCGCCAGCAGCCAAGAAGGGGGGGTTAGGTGGGACACCGGGGAGCTGTTTTTT	CASSQEGGVRWDTGELFF
TRBJ2-7	few	TRBV6-5	.	TGTGCCAGCAGTTCCTCCAGGAACTCCTACGAGCAGTACTTC	CASSSSRNSYEQYF
TRBJ1-1	.	TRBV6-6	.	TGTGCCAGCAGTTCAACAGGGTTCGGGAACACTGAAGCTTTCTTT	CASSSTGFGNTEAFF
TRBJ1-1	few	TRBV6-5	.	TGTGCCAGCAGACCGCCGGGGGGGAACACTGAAGCTTTCTTT	CASRPPGGNTEAFF
TRBJ2-2	.	TRBV4-1	TRBD2	TGCGCCAGCAGCCCGGGACTAGCGAACACCGGGGAGCTGTTTTTT	CASSPGLANTGELFF
TRBJ2-2	few	TRBV6-1	.	TGTGCCAGCATGTCGGACACGAACACCGGGGAGCTGTTTTTT	CASMSDTNTGELFF
TRBJ2-7	.	TRBV28	TRBD1	TGTGCCAGCAGTTTTGCGGACAGGAGGTTCTACGAGCAGTACTTC	CASSFADRRFYEQYF
TRBJ2-5	.	TRBV6-1	TRBD2	TGTGCCAGCAGTGAAGCGGGGAGGGCGGGGGAGACCCAGTACTTC	CASSEAGRAGETQYF
TRBJ2-2	.	TRBV10-3	.	TGTGCCATCAGTCCAAGGAGGGCCGGGGACGGGGAGCTGTTTTTT	CAISPRRAGDGELFF
TRBJ2-3	few	TRBV28	TRBD1	TGTGCCAGCAGTGGGGGGGACAGGGGGGTCACAGATACGCAGTATTTT	CASSGGDRGVTDTQYF
TRBJ2-7	.	TRBV28	.	TGTGCCAGCAGACGAACAGGCCACCGTTCCTACGAGCAGTACTTC	CASRRTGHRSYEQYF
TRBJ2-1	few	TRBV9	TRBD2	TGTGCCAGCAGCGCTAGCGGGGGGTTGGGAAATGAGCAGTTCTTC	CASSASGGLGNEQFF
TRBJ2-5	.	TRBV7-9	.	TGTGCCAGCAGCTTAGTCGGCCAAGAGACCCAGTACTTC	CASSLVGQETQYF
TRBJ2-3	few	TRBV20-1	.	TGCAGTATTCTCGGCACAGATACGCAGTATTTT	CSILGTDTQYF
TRBJ2-1	.	TRBV5-1	TRBD2	TGCGCCAGCAGGTTGGGACTAGCGGGAGAGATTGAGCAGTTCTTC	CASRLGLAGEIEQFF
TRBJ2-2	few	TRBV4-2	TRBD2	TGTGCCAGCAGCCAGTATACTAGCGGAAGTAACACCGGGGAGCTGTTTTTT	CASSQYTSGSNTGELFF
TRBJ2-5	.	TRBV13	TRBD2	TGTGCCAGCAGCTTAGGACTAGCGGGAGGTGAGACCCAGTACTTC	CASSLGLAGGETQYF
TRBJ1-1	.	TRBV7-2	.	TGTGCCAGCAGCTTAGCGGGGGGGGCGGCAGCTTTCTTT	CASSLAGGAAAFF
TRBJ1-1	few	TRBV6-6	.	TGTGCCAGCAGTTCTCTGTCGAGCGGGAACACTGAAGCTTTCTTT	CASSSLSSGNTEAFF
TRBJ2-7	.	TRBV28	TRBD1	TGTGCCAGCAGTTTATGGCAACGAGGGGGACAGGGATCCTACGAGCAGTACTTC	CASSLWQRGGQGSYEQYF
TRBJ2-6	.	TRBV9	.	TGTGCCAGCAGCCCCTCCGGGGCCAACGTCCTGACTTTC	CASSPSGANVLTF
TRBJ1-1	few	TRBV2	TRBD1	TGTGCCAGCAGTGAATTCAGGGGGCTTGAAGCTTTCTTT	CASSEFRGLEAFF
TRBJ2-7	.	TRBV5-4	TRBD2	TGTGCCAGCAGTGAGGAGGGAGGGAGAGGTCGTCAGTACTTC	CASSEEGGRGRQYF
TRBJ1-6	.	TRBV30	.	TGTGCCTGGAGTGAAGATGGGAGCTCCTATAATTCACCCCTCCACTTT	CAWSEDGSSYNSPLHF
TRBJ2-1	.	TRBV4-2	.	TGTGCCAGCAGCCAAGATCTACGGGAGACCCACAATGAGCAGTTCTTC	CASSQDLRETHNEQFF
TRBJ2-7	.	TRBV28	.	TGTGCCAGCAGCTCACTCACCGCCAATTGGAGGAACGAGCAGTACTTC	CASSSLTANWRNEQYF
TRBJ2-2	.	TRBV5-4	TRBD1	TGTGCCAGCAGCTTAGGGACAGCGAACACCGGGGAGCTGTTTTTT	CASSLGTANTGELFF
TRBJ1-4	few	TRBV5-1	.	TGCGCCAGCAACAGGGATGTAGGTGAAAAACTGTTTTTT	CASNRDVGEKLFF
TRBJ1-6	.	TRBV5-4	TRBD1	TGTGCCAGCAGCTTAGATCCGGGACAGCTAAATTCACCCCTCCACTTT	CASSLDPGQLNSPLHF
TRBJ2-1	.	TRBV9	TRBD1	TGTGCCAGCAGCACGACAGGGGGAAATGAGCAGTTCTTC	CASSTTGGNEQFF
TRBJ2-3	few	TRBV4-1	TRBD2	TGCGCCAGCAGCCAAGAAAAGCTAGCGGCTAGCACAGATACGCAGTATTTT	CASSQEKLAASTDTQYF
TRBJ2-5	few	TRBV9	.	TGTGCCAGCAGCAAAGGAGCTGGGGAGACCCAGTACTTC	CASSKGAGETQYF
TRBJ1-1	few	TRBV11-3	.	TGTGCCAGCAGCTTAGGCCCGGGAGGGTCGGGCATGAACACTGAAGCTTTCTTT	CASSLGPGGSGMNTEAFF
TRBJ1-2	.	TRBV7-9	TRBD1	TGTGCCAGCAGCCGGGACAGGGCCGTAGGCTATGGCTACACCTTC	CASSRDRAVGYGYTF
TRBJ2-3	few	TRBV5-1	TRBD2	TGCGCCAGCAGCTGGACTAGCGGGGGTAGCACAGATACGCAGTATTTT	CASSWTSGGSTDTQYF
TRBJ1-6	few	TRBV30	TRBD1	TGTGCCTGGAGTACGGGGAGACAGGGCAATTCACCCCTCCACTTT	CAWSTGRQGNSPLHF
TRBJ2-1	.	TRBV2	TRBD2	TGTGCCAGCAGTGAAGCACTAGCGGGGGAGTATGAGCAGTTCTTC	CASSEALAGEYEQFF
TRBJ2-7	few	TRBV6-1	.	TGTGCCAGCAGTGAAGCGAGGGCAGGTCCTGGAAACGAGCAGTACTTC	CASSEARAGPGNEQYF
TRBJ1-5	.	TRBV2	.	TGTGCCAGCAGCGGGGCCCGGGGGAATCAGCCCCAGCATTTT	CASSGARGNQPQHF
TRBJ1-1	few	TRBV10-3	TRBD1	TGTGCCATCAGTGACCGGGGGACAGGGGGCACTGAAGCTTTCTTT	CAISDRGTGGTEAFF
TRBJ1-5	few	TRBV9	.	TGTGCCAGCAGCGTAGACCCGGGGGGAAGTCAGCCCCAGCATTTT	CASSVDPGGSQPQHF
TRBJ2-2	.	TRBV6-5	TRBD2	TGTGCCAGCAGTTACATTTCTAGCGGGAGCACCGGGGAGCTGTTTTTT	CASSYISSGSTGELFF
TRBJ1-2	few	TRBV15	.	TGTGCCACCAGCATCCACGTAAGGGGCGGGGATGGCTACACCTTC	CATSIHVRGGDGYTF
TRBJ2-2	.	TRBV30	TRBD2	TGTGCCTGGAGTGTACGGGGGGGCGGGGAGCTGTTTTTT	CAWSVRGGGELFF
TRBJ2-1	few	TRBV27	TRBD2	TGTGCCAGCAGTTACCAGACTAGCGCAAATGAGCAGTTCTTC	CASSYQTSANEQFF
TRBJ2-1	few	TRBV28	.	TGTGCCAGCAGTTTCGGAGGGACCTACAATGAGCAGTTCTTC	CASSFGGTYNEQFF